The 27 T cell receptor beta chains presented below share a single source sample, sequenced in a study of beta chain features in type 1 diabetes. Of the isolated RNA, all was reverse transcribed, and so the sequenced material was expressed TCRB transcripts. Some clones are missing from TCRdb's copy, which holds only in-frame ones; the method was immunoSEQ multiplex PCR. The sample has 430,000 or so clones; about an eighth are singletons. The sequenced material came from naive CD4+ T cells from blood. These receptors came from a young woman in good health.

V is TRBV4-1 and J is TRBJ1-5, with D unresolved. This CDR3 contains 13 residues. Germline V gene lookup returns CDR1 MGHRA and CDR2 YSYEKL. V lost 1 base to trimming and J lost 11 bases, with 12 bases between them. The CDR3 DNA follows: TGCGCCAGCAGCCAAGTTTCCAGGAGTACCCAGCATTTT. Encoded protein: CASSQVSRSTQHF.

Note on this clone: One end of the junction does not line up with germline, which may come from a read error. This CDR3 reads CASSQEWVSVGSSVF. The CDR3 DNA follows: TGTGCCAGCAGCCAAGAGTGGGTTAGCGTTGGATCATCGGTCTTT. The chain links TRBV4-2 to TRBJ1-6; D not resolved. The CDR3 runs 15 residues. The germline V gene has CDR1 LGHNA and CDR2 YNFKEQ.

This clone has only a few counts. This chain links TRBV4-1 with TRBJ1-2; 7 bases are a match to TRBD1. This CDR3 comprises 19 residues. V dropped 3 bases and J dropped 5; count of bases not matched to a gene: 21. CDR1 and CDR2 (germline): MGHRA, YSYEKL. CDR3 DNA: TGCGCCAGCAGCCAGACTCCAGGGGGTCTTGGTGCTGCCGCATATGGCTACACCTTC. Translated, it gives CASSQTPGGLGAAAYGYTF.

This clone has more than one count but fewer than ten. This rearrangement joins TRBV20-1 to TRBJ1-1; unclear D gene. Germline assignment: CDR1 DFQATT and CDR2 SNEGSKA (reference sequence). V lost 6 bases to trimming and J lost 4 bases, with 9 bases between them. The CDR3 sequence is 11 residues long. DNA for the CDR3: TGCAGTGCAGACGCCTCCACTGAAGCTTTCTTT. Translating it yields CSADASTEAFF.

The chain employs TRBV6-1 and TRBJ1-1; D is unclear. The CDR3 contains 11 residues. Per germline, CDR1 MNHNS and CDR2 SASEGT. Trimming left V 6 bases short and J 4 bases short, with 6 bases between. CDR3 bases: TGTGCCAGCAGCGCTCTCACTGAAGCTTTCTTT. Protein sequence: CASSALTEAFF.

This clone turned up a few times. The V and J genes are TRBV4-2 and TRBJ2-2; 8 bases match TRBD1. The V gene's germline CDR1 is LGHNA and CDR2 YNFKEQ. V lost 0 bases and J lost 4; bases outside the gene matches: 4. This CDR3 has 16 residues. CDR3 nucleotide sequence: TGTGCCAGCAGCCAAGAGAGACAGGGGAGCACCGGGGAGCTGTTTTTT. Amino acid sequence: CASSQERQGSTGELFF.

The chain carries TRBV9 and TRBJ2-1; D might be TRBD1 or TRBD2, each matching 5 bases. CDR1 and CDR2 (germline): SGDLS, YYNGEE. The CDR3 extends over 12 amino acids. V was cut by 3 bases and J by 9 bases, with 10 bases left in between. CDR3 region: CASSGPGPEQFF. Written as DNA, the CDR3 is TGTGCCAGCAGCGGGCCGGGACCTGAGCAGTTCTTC. Complete variable domain (other parts from reference TRBV9 and TRBJ2-1): DSGVTQTPKHLITATGQRVTLRCSPRSGDLSVYWYQQSLDQGLQFLIQYYNGEERAKGNILERFSAQQFPDLHSELNLSSLELGDSALYFCASSGPGPEQFFGPGTRLTVL.

This clone was seen a handful of times. This chain links TRBV4-2 with TRBJ2-3; 8 bases agree with TRBD2. The CDR3 covers 17 residues. V lost 1 base, J lost 4 bases, and 10 bases stayed unmatched. CDR1 is LGHNA and CDR2 is YNFKEQ in the germline V gene. The CDR3 DNA reads as TGTGCCAGCAGCCAAGCTGTCAGCGGGAGAGGGGCAGATACGCAGTATTTT. The encoded protein is CASSQAVSGRGADTQYF.

This clone was found a few times. The chain employs TRBV20-1 and TRBJ2-7; 7 bases map to TRBD2. CDR1 is DFQATT and CDR2 is SNEGSKA in the germline V gene (reference sequence). J was trimmed by 7 bases and V by 3 bases; bases with no gene match: 0. CDR3 length: 10 amino acids. The CDR3 sequence: CSASSGEQYF. CDR3 coding DNA: TGCAGTGCTAGTAGCGGGGAGCAGTACTTC.

This clone appeared a few times. The J gene is TRBJ2-1, the V gene TRBV11-3, with D unclear. Germline V lookup: CDR1 SGHNT, CDR2 YENEEA. CDR3 length: 13 residues. The ends were cut back, 6 bases at V and 6 bases at J, with 12 bases in the middle. The CDR3 spells CASRGQALNEQFF. The DNA for the CDR3 is TGTGCCAGCAGAGGTCAAGCCCTCAATGAGCAGTTCTTC.

As for this clone: This sample also contains other DNA sequences that code for the same CDR3. The chain uses TRBV7-2 and TRBJ2-1; 8 bases are shared with TRBD1. The CDR3 runs 15 residues. Germline V gene data show CDR1 as SGHTA and CDR2 as FQGNSA. V lost 5 bases, J lost 1 base, and 4 bases stayed unmatched. The CDR3 protein is CASSPGQGSYNEQFF. DNA for the CDR3: TGTGCCAGCAGCCCCGGACAGGGATCCTACAATGAGCAGTTCTTC. Looking up the rest from reference TRBV7-2 and TRBJ2-1 gives the full variable domain: GAGVSQSPSNKVTEKGKDVELRCDPISGHTALYWYRQSLGQGLEFLIYFQGNSAPDKSGLPSDRFSAERTGGSVSTLTIQRTQQEDSAVYLCASSPGQGSYNEQFFGPGTRLTVL.

This clone was found a few times. Other DNA sequences within the sample encode an identical CDR3. The V and J genes are TRBV10-3 and TRBJ2-5; no definite D call. V shed 0 bases and J shed 2 bases, with 1 base lying between them. Germline V gives CDR1 ENHRY, CDR2 SYGVKD. This CDR3 contains 12 residues. The CDR3 region is CAISESQETQYF. As DNA, the CDR3 is TGTGCCATCAGTGAGTCGCAAGAGACCCAGTACTTC.

There are a few counts of this clone. This rearrangement joins TRBV4-1 to TRBJ1-2; D is uncertain. V was trimmed by 1 base and J by 3 bases, leaving 9 bases between them. The CDR3 runs 14 residues. Germline V gene data show CDR1 as MGHRA and CDR2 as YSYEKL. The CDR3 here is CASSQGQKDYGYTF. For the CDR3, the DNA is TGCGCCAGCAGCCAAGGGCAGAAGGACTATGGCTACACCTTC.

This clone was counted only a few times. The V call is TRBV25-1, the J call TRBJ1-1, with TRBD1 as a possible D gene (5 bases). Germline CDR1 and CDR2: MGHDK and SYGVNS. The length of the CDR3 is 14 residues. V shed 4 bases and J shed 4 bases, with 13 bases lying between them. In DNA, the CDR3 is TGTGCCAGCAGTGGCAGGGAGCTGGGCACTGAAGCTTTCTTT. This codes for CASSGRELGTEAFF.

This clone has more than one count but fewer than ten. The chain carries TRBV18 and TRBJ2-7, with TRBD1 matching 7 bases. Germline V gene lookup returns CDR1 KGHSH and CDR2 LQKENI. V shed 2 bases, J shed 4 bases, and the junction held 14 bases outside the gene matches. The CDR3 totals 17 residues. CDR3 residues: CASSPMMGQPGGYEQYV. The CDR3 nucleotides read TGTGCCAGCTCACCAATGATGGGACAGCCTGGGGGATACGAGCAGTACGTC.

This rearrangement joins TRBV5-1 to TRBJ2-7; D possibly corresponds to TRBD2 (5 bases). Germline V gives CDR1 SGHRS, CDR2 YFSETQ. Trimming removed 0 bases from V and 4 bases from J, with 8 bases in between. This CDR3 has 13 amino acids. The CDR3 nucleotides read TGCGCCAGCAGCTTGGAGTCGGGATACGAGCAGTACTTC. Protein: CASSLESGYEQYF. The variable domain in full, with the rest retrieved from reference TRBV5-1 and TRBJ2-7, is KAGVTQTPRYLIKTRGQQVTLSCSPISGHRSVSWYQQTPGQGLQFLFEYFSETQRNKGNFPGRFSGRQFSNSRSEMNVSTLELGDSALYLCASSLESGYEQYFGPGTRLTVT.

The V gene is TRBV9, the J gene TRBJ2-1, with D unclear. The germline V gene has CDR1 SGDLS and CDR2 YYNGEE. V lost 0 bases and J lost 4, with 11 bases in between. The CDR3 contains 15 residues. This CDR3 is CASSVGPRKYNEQFF. CDR3 bases: TGTGCCAGCAGCGTAGGGCCACGAAAGTACAATGAGCAGTTCTTC.

V gene TRBV6-5 combines with J gene TRBJ1-2; D is undetermined. The germline gives CDR1 MNHEY, CDR2 SVGAGI. V lost 0 bases to trimming and J lost 2 bases, with 4 bases between them. The CDR3 consists of 13 residues. The CDR3, as DNA: TGTGCCAGCAGTTACTCCCCGAACTATGGCTACACCTTC. Protein: CASSYSPNYGYTF.

In its sample, this clone was seen a few times. This sequence joins TRBV4-3 and TRBJ2-7, with D perhaps matching TRBD2 (5 bases). In germline, CDR1 is LGHNA, CDR2 YSLEER. The CDR3 runs 15 residues. Trimming shortened V by 0 bases and J by 3 bases, and 12 bases separated the two germline ends. The CDR3: CASSQEAWEYYEQYF. The CDR3 nucleotides are TGCGCCAGCAGCCAAGAGGCATGGGAGTACTACGAGCAGTACTTC.

This clone was seen more than once but under ten times. The chain uses TRBV14 and TRBJ2-1, with TRBD2 matching over 8 bases. This CDR3 is 15 amino acids long. Germline V gives CDR1 SGHDN, CDR2 FVKESK. The V gene end was trimmed by 5 bases and the J gene end by 3 bases; junction bases not matched to a gene: 6. CDR3 coding DNA: TGTGCCAGCAGCTCCGGGAGGGCCGTCTACAATGAGCAGTTCTTC. It translates to CASSSGRAVYNEQFF.

This clone was observed a handful of times. The V and J genes are TRBV28 and TRBJ2-1; D unresolved. Per the germline V gene, CDR1 is MDHEN and CDR2 is SYDVKM. Trimming took off 10 bases at V and 0 bases at J, with 13 bases between the two ends. The CDR3 extends over 14 amino acids. The CDR3 reads CATQPSTSYNEQFF. The DNA of the CDR3 is TGTGCCACCCAGCCGTCCACCTCCTACAATGAGCAGTTCTTC. The variable domain in full, with the rest retrieved from reference TRBV28 and TRBJ2-1, is DVKVTQSSRYLVKRTGEKVFLECVQDMDHENMFWYRQDPGLGLRLIYFSYDVKMKEKGDIPEGYSVSREKKERFSLILESASTNQTSMYLCATQPSTSYNEQFFGPGTRLTVL.

The sample holds a few counts of this clone. Without the conserved terminal phenylalanine or tryptophan, this CDR3 likely stems from a read error. Because the CDR3's place on the DNA is in doubt, the DNA is left out and the CDR3 is given as listed by TCRdb. The V call is TRBV6-5, the J call TRBJ1-5; TRBD1 is the table's D call and was not checked against the DNA. The CDR3 adds up to 10 amino acids, both ends counted. Germline lookup yields CDR1 MNHEY and CDR2 SVGAGI. The CDR3 loop is CASFSLTGRV.

This clone was counted once. The chain uses TRBV25-1 and TRBJ2-2; D gene ambiguous. The CDR3 covers 14 residues. Germline V CDR1 and CDR2: MGHDK, SYGVNS. Trimming took off 2 bases at V and 6 bases at J, with 10 bases between the two ends. CDR3 sequence (DNA): TGTGCCAGCAGTGAACCCCGGCGTGCCGGGGAGCTGTTTTTT. Translation: CASSEPRRAGELFF.

This clone turned up a few times. The J gene is TRBJ2-2, the V gene TRBV6-1; D gene ambiguous. Germline CDR1 is MNHNS and CDR2 is SASEGT. The V and J ends lost 8 bases and 4 bases respectively, with 5 bases between them. This CDR3 contains 11 residues. CDR3 bases: TGTGCCAGCCAAAGCACCGGGGAGCTGTTTTTT. Its protein product is CASQSTGELFF.

The V call is TRBV4-3, the J call TRBJ1-1, with D possibly matching TRBD1 (6 bases). The ends were cut back, 1 base at V and 0 bases at J, with 18 bases in the middle. The CDR3 has 18 amino acids. Germline loops: CDR1 LGHNA, CDR2 YSLEER. The CDR3 here is CASSQAWTRGPMNTEAFF. DNA of the CDR3: TGCGCCAGCAGCCAAGCTTGGACCCGGGGGCCCATGAACACTGAAGCTTTCTTT.

The chain recombines TRBV13 with TRBJ2-2; 8 positions match TRBD2. Germline CDR1 reads PRHDT; CDR2 reads FYEKMQ (reference sequence). The CDR3 runs to 16 residues. With 1 base clipped from V and 4 bases from J, the junction kept 5 bases outside the gene matches. The CDR3 nucleotides are TGTGCCAGCAGCTTAGTCCCGGGAGGGCGCACCGGGGAGCTGTTTTTT. Translated, it gives CASSLVPGGRTGELFF.

This sequence joins TRBV7-9 and TRBJ2-3; the match to TRBD1 covers 8 bases. In germline, CDR1 is SEHNR, CDR2 FQNEAQ (reference sequence). J was trimmed by 1 base and V by 4 bases; bases with no gene match: 7. The CDR3 contains 16 residues. The CDR3 protein is CASSSSTGAGTDTQYF. The CDR3 DNA sequence: TGTGCCAGCAGCTCGTCGACAGGGGCCGGCACAGATACGCAGTATTTT. Complete variable domain (other parts from reference TRBV7-9 and TRBJ2-3): DTGVSQNPRHKITKRGQNVTFRCDPISEHNRLYWYRQTLGQGPEFLTYFQNEAQLEKSRLLSDRFSAERPKGSFSTLEIQRTEQGDSAMYLCASSSSTGAGTDTQYFGPGTRLTVL.